This T cell receptor (beta chain) is from a study of cytomegalovirus exposure and HLA in healthy donors (dated by TCRdb to about 2017). In terms of the full investigation: According to an earlier analysis of 587 of the donors, some 180 million T cells yielded 100 million or so unique TCR beta sequences and about 300 Gb of sequence data. Along with the approximately 700-subject first cohort, a separate validation cohort of roughly 110 different subjects was used. All discovery cohort repertoires had been generated on a single sequencing platform. A later genetic analysis took genome-wide SNP genotypes for about three fifths of the 666 donors and used that subset as a discovery cohort. Roughly 5 DR-DQ haplotypes were handled as single units for association and clustering, since linkage in the cohort was strong. Rather than using new phenotypic data, the later analysis identified candidate immune exposures from TCR beta sequences and from how often those sequences occurred across donors. Donor age, sex, ethnicity and CMV serostatus were compiled together with the repertoire data. The T cell repertoires of some 670 subjects were profiled by immunosequencing and related to cytomegalovirus serostatus. The number of typed donors differed by locus: about 629-630 for A, B, C, DRB1 and DQB1; 500 to 550 for DQA1; over 600 for DPA1; and 400 to 480 for DPB1. The genetic ancestry cluster associated with self-reported Caucasian donors included roughly 84% of the roughly 410 genotyped donors. An earlier analysis of approximately 640 of the donors applied high-throughput TCR beta sequencing to assess whether each TCR beta V gene segment acted as functional or pseudogenic. In a later analysis, previously published TCR beta repertoires from 550 to 750 donors were re-analyzed and high-resolution HLA genotyping was added so that TCR occurrence patterns could be studied. Among about 360 genotyped donors of the cohort, an average of roughly 240,000 unique TCR beta nucleotide sequences were sequenced per donor, 15% to 20% of them non-productive. The study aimed to test whether signatures of past pathogen exposure could be identified by cataloging public T cell receptors. To predict cytomegalovirus infection status, the study combined high-throughput TCR immunosequencing, statistical association of individual TCRs with disease status, and machine learning. Class I and class II HLA loci were covered by the typing at four-digit resolution. An early release covering roughly 640 HLA-typed donors comprised about 300 gigabases of sequencing data and roughly 86 million unique TCR sequences.

On this clone: The antigen it recognizes is unknown. No base quality values were provided; no much bigger clone lies one nucleotide off.

The germline V gene encodes CDR1 SGHVS and CDR2 FNYEAQ. There are 13 amino acids in the CDR3, from cysteine to phenylalanine inclusive. The CDR3 DNA has 39 bases and is translated from base 1. Deletion took 0 bases off V and 5 bases off J, with a span of 5 bases between the germline ends. The cohort comprised some 730 healthy bone marrow donors. Cohort members were all nominally healthy when sampled, although unrecorded immune exposures were likely present. The donor tested CMV seropositive, placing the donor among the 289 seropositive members of the cohort. A peripheral blood sample was provided by each donor, and peripheral blood mononuclear cells were used for TCR beta sequencing. Genomic DNA was extracted from the blood cell samples with the Qiagen DNeasy Blood Extraction Kit. The library was generated by the immunoSEQ multiplex PCR assay. The multiplex PCR relied on a mix of 60 forward primers for TCR Vbeta segments and 13 reverse primers for TCR Jbeta segments. Amplification of the CDR3 region of rearranged TCR beta genes was performed with a multiplex PCR assay on genomic DNA. Amplified TCR beta libraries were sequenced as 87-base-pair reads on the Illumina HiSeq System. Per the original workflow: Across the 700 or so repertoires, a later analysis counted approximately 75 million unique TCR beta chains, 9.5 million to 12 million of which were shared by at least two donors. Raw reads were error-corrected and collapsed into unique sequences with a nearest-neighbor algorithm that merged closely related sequences to remove PCR and sequencing errors. CDR3 sequences were aligned to IMGT reference sequences to assign V, D and J gene segments. For a sequence to be retained, a match of at least six nucleotides to both a V gene segment and a J gene segment was required. A rearrangement was called productive if the CDR3 had no stop codons and remained in frame with V and J, and every other rearrangement was called non-productive. CDR3 was defined by IMGT convention, running from the second conserved V-encoded cysteine to the conserved J-encoded phenylalanine. Sequences without an unambiguous match to a single V gene segment were excluded from the earlier analysis of about 630 of the donors. In an earlier analysis of about 590 of the donors, a V segment was called functional when productive rearrangements were above 56.7%, and segregating when the standard deviation between donors exceeded 5%. A statistical classification framework was developed to diagnose cytomegalovirus status using the catalog of TCR beta chain sequences. In a later analysis, TCR nucleotide sequences were compared against IMGT/GENE-DB human TR gene sequences so that V and J genes could be assigned. The TCRdist pipeline was used in a later analysis to assign CDR3 sequences and most-parsimonious VDJ recombination scenarios. In a later analysis, every TCR beta chain was defined by the combination of its CDR3 amino acid sequence and its V-gene family, and reads without a unique V-gene family were dropped. A later analysis removed several hundred highly shared, low-generation-probability nucleotide sequences to deal with suspected cross-contamination and a sequencing artifact. A later analysis calculated a clonal expansion index for each public chain from normalized within-repertoire ranks of inferred template counts. A later analysis computed generation probabilities with a VDJ recombination model fitted to out-of-frame rearrangements, and checked the results against IGoR. Hypergeometric tests were used in a later analysis to score TCR-TCR, TCR-HLA and TCR-CMV co-occurrence, with a repertoire-size bias correction applied to the TCR pairs. A later analysis estimated false discovery rates by permuting HLA or CMV assignments 20 times. In a later analysis, co-occurring TCRs were grouped using DBSCAN, and TCRdist sequence similarity was added for clustering within HLA-allele-positive subsets. Co-occurrence clustering excluded repertoires with fewer than 30,000 or more than 120,000 public chains, plus five with anomalous nucleotide sharing. TCRdb provides this immuneACCESS table in a form limited to in-frame rearrangements. Some clones are lacking; in checked studies, under half of them reflect an unresolved V gene, and why the rest are absent is not known. V, J and clone size are taken as reported in that table, and D and trimming were inferred from the DNA itself. This sample gives approximately 160,000 clones in total; over 70% of them show up just once. 5.5% to 7.5% of the sample comes from the top ten.

Overall study outcomes, separate from this receptor: In an earlier analysis of around 600 of the donors, most TCR beta V segments appeared in productive rearrangements about 87% or about 30% of the time, broadly matching IMGT annotations. A further reported finding was that TCR beta sequences accurately predicted the HLA-A and HLA-B alleles for most subjects in the first cohort. Because counts were too low, seventeen rarely observed V segments, including chromosome 9 orphons, were left out of the earlier analysis of several hundred of the donors. In both the original and validation cohorts, the classifier was reported to diagnose cytomegalovirus status with high specificity and sensitivity. It was suggested by the authors that the approach could potentially be generalized to other disease states and immunological phenotypes. In a later genetic analysis, a missense DCLRE1C variant was associated with V-gene and J-gene trimming of TCR beta chains, and the association was replicated in an independent cohort. A later genetic analysis reported fewer N-insertions in productive TCRs among donors in an Asian-associated ancestry cluster than the roughly 700-donor mean. In a later analysis, the rate of TCR association differed among HLA loci, with DRB1 alleles having the most associated TCRs and HLA-C alleles having the fewest. In a later analysis, several top co-occurrence clusters were reported to appear linked to parvovirus B19, influenza, CMV and Epstein-Barr virus. A later analysis found that most CMV-associated TCR beta chains appeared HLA-restricted, with HLA associations seemingly driven largely by CMV exposure. Some IMGT-functional V segments, including TRBV6-2 and TRBV6-3, could not be told apart with the 87-base-pair reads, so those segments were excluded. In this cohort, only TCR beta chains were sequenced, and detectable features were limited by the absence of alpha or paired-chain data. Because HLA typing was missing for some donors at each locus, association tests included only the typed subset. The presence/absence analyses assumed that sequencing depth was roughly uniform across donors, and that assumption may not be true. While some public TCRs were present in many individuals, most TCR sequences turned up only very rarely across donors. The only immune exposure information available for the cohort was CMV serostatus. In a later analysis, 15,000 to 20,000 TCR beta sequences were associated with specific HLA alleles at a false discovery rate of 0.05. In vitro tests confirmed that a few of the cytomegalovirus-associated TCR beta chains recognize cytomegalovirus antigens. When HLA alleles, especially DR and DQ, strongly co-occurred, TCR associations were difficult to assign to individual alleles. Correlated functional status among segregating V segments might be attributable to linkage disequilibrium, but an unknown experimental factor could not be ruled out. In a later analysis, HLA-associated TCR beta chains were found to be more clonally expanded and to have lower generation probabilities than equally common non-associated chains. A cluster of highly shared sequence variants was judged likely to represent a technical artifact of the sequencing pipeline. A total of 150 to 200 TCR beta chains were listed by the study as associated with cytomegalovirus.

This sequence was found in a woman in her thirties or forties in good health and CMV-seropositive. Sample: PBMCs. Recombination joined TRBV7-6 with TRBJ2-1; the D gene cannot be named for sure. The CDR3 corresponds to CASSLARDNEQFF. The nucleotide sequence reads TGTGCCAGCAGCTTAGCTCGGGACAATGAGCAGTTCTTC.